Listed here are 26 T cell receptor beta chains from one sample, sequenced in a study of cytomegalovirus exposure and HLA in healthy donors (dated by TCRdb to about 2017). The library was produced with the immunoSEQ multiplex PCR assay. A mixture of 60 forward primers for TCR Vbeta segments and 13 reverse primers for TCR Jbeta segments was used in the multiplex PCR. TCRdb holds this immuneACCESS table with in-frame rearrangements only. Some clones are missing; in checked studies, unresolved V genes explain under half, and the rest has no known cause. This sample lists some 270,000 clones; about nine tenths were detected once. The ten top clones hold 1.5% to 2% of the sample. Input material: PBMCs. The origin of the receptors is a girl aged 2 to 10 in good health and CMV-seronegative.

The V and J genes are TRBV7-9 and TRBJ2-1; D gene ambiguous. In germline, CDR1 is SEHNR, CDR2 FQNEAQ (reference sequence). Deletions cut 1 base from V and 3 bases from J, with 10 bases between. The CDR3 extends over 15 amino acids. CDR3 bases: TGTGCCAGCAGCTTAGGAGATAACAGCTACAATGAGCAGTTCTTC. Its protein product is CASSLGDNSYNEQFF.

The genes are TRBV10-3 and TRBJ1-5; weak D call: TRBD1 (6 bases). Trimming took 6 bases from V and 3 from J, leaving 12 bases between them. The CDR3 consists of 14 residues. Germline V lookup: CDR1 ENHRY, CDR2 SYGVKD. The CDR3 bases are TGTGCCATCAGCCACAACAGGGACAATCAGCCCCAGCATTTT. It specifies CAISHNRDNQPQHF.

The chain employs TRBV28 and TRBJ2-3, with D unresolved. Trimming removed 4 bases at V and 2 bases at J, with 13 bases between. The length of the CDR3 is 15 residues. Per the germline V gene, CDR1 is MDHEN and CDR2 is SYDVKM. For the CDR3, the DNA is TGTGCCAGCAGTTCTCCCTTCGGAGTCACAGATACGCAGTATTTT. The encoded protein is CASSSPFGVTDTQYF. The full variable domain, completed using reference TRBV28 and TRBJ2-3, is DVKVTQSSRYLVKRTGEKVFLECVQDMDHENMFWYRQDPGLGLRLIYFSYDVKMKEKGDIPEGYSVSREKKERFSLILESASTNQTSMYLCASSSPFGVTDTQYFGPGTRLTVL.

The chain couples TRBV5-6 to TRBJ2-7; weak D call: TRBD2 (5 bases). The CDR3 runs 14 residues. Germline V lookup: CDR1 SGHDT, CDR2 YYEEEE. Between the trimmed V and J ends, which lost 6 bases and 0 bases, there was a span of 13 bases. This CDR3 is CASNLLGSSYEQYF. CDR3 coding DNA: TGTGCCAGCAATCTTTTGGGGAGCTCCTACGAGCAGTACTTC.

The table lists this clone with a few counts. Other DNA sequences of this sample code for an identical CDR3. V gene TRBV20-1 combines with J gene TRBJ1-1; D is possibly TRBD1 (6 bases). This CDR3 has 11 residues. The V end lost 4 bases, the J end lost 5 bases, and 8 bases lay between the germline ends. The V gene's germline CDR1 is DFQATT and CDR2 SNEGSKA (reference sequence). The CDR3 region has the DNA TGCAGTGCTACAAGGGGGACTGAAGCTTTCTTT. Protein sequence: CSATRGTEAFF.

The CDR3 DNA follows: TGTGCCAGCAGTTTTAGCAACTACGAGCAGTACTTC. Residues: CASSFSNYEQYF. The V gene is TRBV28, the J gene TRBJ2-7; no clear D gene. Germline V gene sequence: CDR1 MDHEN, CDR2 SYDVKM. The CDR3 consists of 12 residues. Between the trimmed V and J ends, which lost 3 bases and 3 bases, there was a span of 6 bases.

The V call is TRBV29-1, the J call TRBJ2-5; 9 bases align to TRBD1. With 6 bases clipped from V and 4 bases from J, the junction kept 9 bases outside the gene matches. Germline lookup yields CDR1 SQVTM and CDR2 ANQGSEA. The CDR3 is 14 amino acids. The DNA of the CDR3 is TGCAGCGTGGACAGGGGAGGGAGGAGAGAGACCCAGTACTTC. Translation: CSVDRGGRRETQYF.

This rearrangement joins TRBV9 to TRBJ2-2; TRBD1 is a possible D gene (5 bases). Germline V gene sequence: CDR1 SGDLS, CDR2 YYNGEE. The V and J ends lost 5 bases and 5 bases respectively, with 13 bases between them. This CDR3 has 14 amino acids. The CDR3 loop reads CASRPESGTGELFF. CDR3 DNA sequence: TGTGCCAGCAGGCCCGAATCAGGGACCGGGGAGCTGTTTTTT.

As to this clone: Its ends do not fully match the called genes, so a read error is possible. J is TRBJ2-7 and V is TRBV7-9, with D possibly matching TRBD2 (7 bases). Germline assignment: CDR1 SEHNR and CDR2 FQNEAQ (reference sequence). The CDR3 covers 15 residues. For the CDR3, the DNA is TGTTCCAGCAGCTTAGCGCGGGGGCAGACCTACGAGCAGTACTTC. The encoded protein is CSSSLARGQTYEQYF.

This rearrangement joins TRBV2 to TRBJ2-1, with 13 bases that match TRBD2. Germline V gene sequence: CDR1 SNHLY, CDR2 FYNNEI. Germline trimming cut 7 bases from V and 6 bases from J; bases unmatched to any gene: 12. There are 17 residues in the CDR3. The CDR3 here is CASTGLAGVLDFNEQFF. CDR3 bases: TGTGCCAGCACAGGACTAGCGGGAGTTTTAGATTTCAATGAGCAGTTCTTC.

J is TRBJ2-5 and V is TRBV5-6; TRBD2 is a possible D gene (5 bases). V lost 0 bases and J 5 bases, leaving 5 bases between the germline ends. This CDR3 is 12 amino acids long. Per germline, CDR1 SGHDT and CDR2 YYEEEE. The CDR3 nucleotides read TGTGCCAGCAGCTTGGCGGGGGAGACCCAGTACTTC. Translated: CASSLAGETQYF.

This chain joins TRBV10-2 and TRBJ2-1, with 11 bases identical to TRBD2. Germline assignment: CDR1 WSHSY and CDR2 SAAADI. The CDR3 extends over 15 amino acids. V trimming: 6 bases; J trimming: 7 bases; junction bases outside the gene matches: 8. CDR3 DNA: TGCGCCAGCAGCCCGCTAGCGGGAGGTTTAAATGAGCAGTTCTTC. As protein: CASSPLAGGLNEQFF.

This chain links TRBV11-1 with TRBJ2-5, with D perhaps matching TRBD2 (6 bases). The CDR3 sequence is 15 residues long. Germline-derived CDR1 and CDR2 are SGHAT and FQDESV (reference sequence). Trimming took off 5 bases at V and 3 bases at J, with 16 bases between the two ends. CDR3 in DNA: TGTGCCAGCAGCCCGGGACTCTTCGACAAAGAGACCCAGTACTTC. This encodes CASSPGLFDKETQYF.

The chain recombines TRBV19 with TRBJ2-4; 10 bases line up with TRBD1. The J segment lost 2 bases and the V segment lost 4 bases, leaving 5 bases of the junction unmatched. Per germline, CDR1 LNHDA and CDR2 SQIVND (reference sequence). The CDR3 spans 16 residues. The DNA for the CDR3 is TGTGCCAGTAGTACGACAGGGGGCGCGTCCAAAAACATTCAGTACTTC. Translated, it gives CASSTTGGASKNIQYF.

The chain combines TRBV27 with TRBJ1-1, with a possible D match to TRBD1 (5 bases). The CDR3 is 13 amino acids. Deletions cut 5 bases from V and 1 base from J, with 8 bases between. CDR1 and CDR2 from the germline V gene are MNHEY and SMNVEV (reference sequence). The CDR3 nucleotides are TGTGCCAGCAGTCCCACAGGGAACACTGAAGCTTTCTTT. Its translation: CASSPTGNTEAFF.

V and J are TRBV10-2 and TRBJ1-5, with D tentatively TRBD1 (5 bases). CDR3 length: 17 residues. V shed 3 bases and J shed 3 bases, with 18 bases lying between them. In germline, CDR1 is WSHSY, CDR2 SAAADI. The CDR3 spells CASSDRDLALDNQPQHF. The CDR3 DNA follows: TGCGCCAGCAGTGACAGGGATTTGGCCCTGGACAATCAGCCCCAGCATTTT.

The DNA for the CDR3 is TGTGCCAGCAGTCTTCCCGGGACTTACTACGAGCAGTACTTC. Its protein product is CASSLPGTYYEQYF. The chain employs TRBV11-2 and TRBJ2-7; D perhaps matches TRBD2 (6 bases). V was shortened by 6 bases and J by 3 bases, with 15 bases between the two germline ends. Germline-derived CDR1 and CDR2 are SGHAT and FQNNGV. This CDR3 comprises 14 residues.

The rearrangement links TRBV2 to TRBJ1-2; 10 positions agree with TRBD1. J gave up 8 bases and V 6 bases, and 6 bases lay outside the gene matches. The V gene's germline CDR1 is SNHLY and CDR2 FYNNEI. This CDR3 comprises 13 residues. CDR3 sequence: CASRGGTGVGYTF. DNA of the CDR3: TGTGCCAGCAGGGGTGGGACAGGGGTAGGCTACACCTTC.

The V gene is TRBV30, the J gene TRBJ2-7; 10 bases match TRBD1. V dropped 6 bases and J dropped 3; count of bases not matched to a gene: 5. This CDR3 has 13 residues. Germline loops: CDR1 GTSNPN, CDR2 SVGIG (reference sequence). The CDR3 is CACPGQGLYEQYF. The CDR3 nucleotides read TGTGCCTGTCCGGGACAGGGGCTCTACGAGCAGTACTTC.

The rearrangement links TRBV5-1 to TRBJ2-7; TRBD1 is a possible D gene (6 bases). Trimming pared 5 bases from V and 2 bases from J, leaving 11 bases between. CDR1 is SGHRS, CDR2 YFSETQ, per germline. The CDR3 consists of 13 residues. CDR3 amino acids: CASRRTDPYEQYF. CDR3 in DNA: TGCGCCAGCAGGAGGACAGACCCCTACGAGCAGTACTTC.

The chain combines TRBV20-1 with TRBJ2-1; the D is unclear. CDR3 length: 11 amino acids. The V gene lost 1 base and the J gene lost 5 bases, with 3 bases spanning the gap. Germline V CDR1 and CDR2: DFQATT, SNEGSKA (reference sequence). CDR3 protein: CSARGDNEQFF. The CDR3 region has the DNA TGCAGTGCTAGAGGAGACAATGAGCAGTTCTTC.

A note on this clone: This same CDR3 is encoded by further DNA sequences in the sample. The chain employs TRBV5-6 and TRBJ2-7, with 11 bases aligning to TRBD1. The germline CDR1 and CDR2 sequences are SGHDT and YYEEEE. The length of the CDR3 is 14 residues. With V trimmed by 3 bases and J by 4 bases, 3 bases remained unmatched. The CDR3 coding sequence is TGTGCCAGCAGCTATGGGACAGGGGGATACGAGCAGTACTTC. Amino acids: CASSYGTGGYEQYF.

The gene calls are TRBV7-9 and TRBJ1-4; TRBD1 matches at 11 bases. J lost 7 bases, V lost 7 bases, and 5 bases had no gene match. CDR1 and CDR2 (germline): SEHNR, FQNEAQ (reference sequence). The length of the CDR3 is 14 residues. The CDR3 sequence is CASTGTGGAEKLFF. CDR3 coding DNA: TGTGCCAGCACCGGGACAGGGGGAGCTGAAAAACTGTTTTTT.

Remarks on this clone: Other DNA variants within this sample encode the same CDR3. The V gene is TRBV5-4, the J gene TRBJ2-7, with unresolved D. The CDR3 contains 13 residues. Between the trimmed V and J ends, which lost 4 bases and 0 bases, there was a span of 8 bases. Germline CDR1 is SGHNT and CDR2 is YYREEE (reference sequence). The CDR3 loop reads CASSVTSSYEQYF. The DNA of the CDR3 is TGTGCCAGCAGCGTGACATCCTCCTACGAGCAGTACTTC. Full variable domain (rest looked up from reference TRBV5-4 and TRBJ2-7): ETGVTQSPTHLIKTRGQQVTLRCSSQSGHNTVSWYQQALGQGPQFIFQYYREEENGRGNFPPRFSGLQFPNYSSELNVNALELDDSALYLCASSVTSSYEQYFGPGTRLTVT.

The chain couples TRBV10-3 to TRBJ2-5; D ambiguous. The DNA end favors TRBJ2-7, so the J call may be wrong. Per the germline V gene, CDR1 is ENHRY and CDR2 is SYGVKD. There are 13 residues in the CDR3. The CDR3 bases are TGTGCCATCAGTGAGTCGGGCAGCTACGAGCAGTACTTC. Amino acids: CAISESGSYEQYF.

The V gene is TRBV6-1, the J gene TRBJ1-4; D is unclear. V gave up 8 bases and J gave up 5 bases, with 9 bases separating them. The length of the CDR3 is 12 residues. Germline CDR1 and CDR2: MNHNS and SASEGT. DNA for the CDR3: TGTGCCAGCTTGGCGGCGAATGAAAAACTGTTTTTT. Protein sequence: CASLAANEKLFF.